This TCR beta chain was documented in a study of shared clonotypes between healthy human individuals. This clone was recorded only once. Per germline, CDR1 MDHEN and CDR2 SYDVKM. This CDR3 has 14 residues. The V gene lost 3 bases and the J gene lost 1 base, with 10 bases spanning the gap. The study drew all its donors from Caucasian adults living in Nashville, Tennessee. It was across several immunoSEQ plates that each subset's genomic DNA was evenly split. The method was immunoSEQ multiplex PCR; TCRdb's version includes in-frame clones alone and lacks a portion of them. The sample gives 2,100,000 or so clones, roughly 95% of which show up once; roughly 0.13% is in the top ten.

Sequencing was performed on naive CD4+ T cells sorted from blood. Subset: CD45RA+ positively selected. The V call is TRBV28, the J call TRBJ2-7; D may be TRBD1 (6 bases). The sequence came from a man between 18 and 29 years old in good health. The CDR3 coding sequence is TGTGCCAGCAGTTTGACAAGGGGGTCCTACGAGCAGTACTTC. It specifies CASSLTRGSYEQYF. Complete variable domain (other parts from reference TRBV28 and TRBJ2-7): DVKVTQSSRYLVKRTGEKVFLECVQDMDHENMFWYRQDPGLGLRLIYFSYDVKMKEKGDIPEGYSVSREKKERFSLILESASTNQTSMYLCASSLTRGSYEQYFGPGTRLTVT.